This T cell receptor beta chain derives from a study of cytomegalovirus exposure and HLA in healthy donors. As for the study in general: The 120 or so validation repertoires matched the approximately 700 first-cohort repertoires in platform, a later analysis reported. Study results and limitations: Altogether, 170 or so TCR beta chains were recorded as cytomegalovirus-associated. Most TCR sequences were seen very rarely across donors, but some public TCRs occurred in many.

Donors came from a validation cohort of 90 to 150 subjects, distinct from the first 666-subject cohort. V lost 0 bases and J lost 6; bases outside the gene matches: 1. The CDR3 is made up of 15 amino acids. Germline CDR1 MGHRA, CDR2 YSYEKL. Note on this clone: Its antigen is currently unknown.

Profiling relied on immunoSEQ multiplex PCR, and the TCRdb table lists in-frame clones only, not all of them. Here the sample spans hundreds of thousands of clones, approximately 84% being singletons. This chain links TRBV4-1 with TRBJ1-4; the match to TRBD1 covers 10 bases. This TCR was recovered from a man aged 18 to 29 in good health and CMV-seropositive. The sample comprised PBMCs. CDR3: CASSQEGTGDEKLFF. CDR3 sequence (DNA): TGCGCCAGCAGCCAAGAAGGGACAGGGGATGAAAAACTGTTTTTT.